These T cell receptor beta chains were read from a single sample in a study of identical twins. TCRdb reprocessed the 5' RACE reads via MiXCR and lists one record per CDR3 protein. There are some 440,000 distinct CDR3 sequences in the sample; roughly 24% occur only once, and 2.9% lies in the top ten. These data also featured in a second study, about T cells expressing NK-cell markers.

Sequenced material: CD4+ T cells sorted from blood. These receptors all stem from a woman under 30 in good health. Each CDR3 is given with its conserved first and last residue. The D gene is left open where the match is weak. A row's size may be missing; if present it is once, few, many or a size class.

>NA|TRBJ1-2|NA|TRBV24-1
TGTGCCACCCCGAAATCCGCTTTCTATGGCTACACCTTC
CATPKSAFYGYTF
>few|TRBJ1-1|NA|TRBV7-9
TGTGCCAGCAGCTTAGTAGGGGGTCCGAACACTGAAGCTTTCTTT
CASSLVGGPNTEAFF
>NA|TRBJ2-1|NA|TRBV29-1
TGCAGCCATTTAGGGGATGAGCAGTTCTTC
CSHLGDEQFF
>NA|TRBJ2-1|TRBD2|TRBV20-1
TGCAGTGCGAGCCGTCGACTAGCCAATGAGCAGTTCTTC
CSASRRLANEQFF
>once|TRBJ2-1|TRBD2|TRBV6-2/TRBV6-3
TGTGCCAGCATTTGGGGGACTAGGGGCAATGAGCAGTTCTTC
CASIWGTRGNEQFF
>few|TRBJ1-2|NA|TRBV2
TGTGCCAACTTCAACCATATGGCTAACTATGGCTACACCTTC
CANFNHMANYGYTF
>NA|TRBJ2-7|NA|TRBV11-2
TGTGCCAGCAGCTTGTTCGGAGCCTGGTTATACGAGCAGTACTTC
CASSLFGAWLYEQYF
>NA|TRBJ2-2|NA|TRBV27
TGTGCCAGCAGTTTTCGTTACAGGGAGGGAGGGACCGGGGAGCTGTTTTTT
CASSFRYREGGTGELFF
>NA|TRBJ1-1|NA|TRBV20-1
TGCAGTGTTACGGGACGGTCGAACACTGAAGCTTTCTTT
CSVTGRSNTEAFF
>NA|TRBJ1-1|TRBD1|TRBV29-1
TGCAGCGTTCTCCTCTTTGACAGGGGAAACACTGAAGCTTTCTTT
CSVLLFDRGNTEAFF
>NA|TRBJ1-5|NA|TRBV29-1
TGCAGCGTACAGGAGCATAGCAATCAGCCCCAGCATTTT
CSVQEHSNQPQHF
>NA|TRBJ2-3|NA|TRBV6-2/TRBV6-3
TGTGCCAGCAGCACCGCCTGGGTAGATACGCAGTATTTT
CASSTAWVDTQYF
>NA|TRBJ2-7|NA|TRBV20-1
TGCAGTGCTACAACCTACAACTACGAGCAGTACTTC
CSATTYNYEQYF
>many|TRBJ2-5|NA|TRBV29-1
TGCAGCGTTGTTCGGGAAGACCTTGCGGCCCAGTACTTC
CSVVREDLAAQYF
>NA|TRBJ2-1|NA|TRBV20-1
TGCAGTGCTAGATCGCCATCCTACAATGAGCAGTTCTTC
CSARSPSYNEQFF
>few|TRBJ2-5|NA|TRBV12-3/TRBV12-4
TGTGCCAGCACGTGGGAGAGAGAGACCCAGTACTTC
CASTWERETQYF
>NA|TRBJ2-5|TRBD2|TRBV11-2
TGTGCCAGCAGCTTGCCCCTACTAGCGGGGAGCCAAGAGACCCAGTACTTC
CASSLPLLAGSQETQYF
>NA|TRBJ2-3|NA|TRBV27
TGTGCCGCAGGAGGGTCTGCCGGGGGCACGCAGTATTTT
CAAGGSAGGTQYF
>NA|TRBJ2-1|TRBD2|TRBV9
TGTGCCAGCAGCTCATATAGCGGGGGGGCTGACGAGCAGTTCTTC
CASSSYSGGADEQFF
>few|TRBJ2-3|NA|TRBV5-1
TGCGCCAGCAGCTTGGGGGGAGCGGGAGATACGCAGTATTTT
CASSLGGAGDTQYF
>once|TRBJ2-5|TRBD1|TRBV15
TGTGCCACCAGCAGGCTAAGGACAGGGGAAGAGACCCAGTACTTC
CATSRLRTGEETQYF
>many|TRBJ2-2|NA|TRBV5-1
TGCGCCAGCACGGCCACTCGCGCGAACACCGGGGAGCTGTTTTTT
CASTATRANTGELFF
>few|TRBJ1-1|TRBD1|TRBV6-1
TGTGCCAGCAGCCGACAGGGGATTTGGAACACTGAAGCTTTCTTT
CASSRQGIWNTEAFF
>NA|TRBJ1-5|NA|TRBV10-3
TGTGCCATCAGTGAGTTTCAGTCTCAGCCCCAGCATTTT
CAISEFQSQPQHF
>NA|TRBJ2-5|TRBD2|TRBV5-1
TGCGCCAGCACCGGGACGCGGGGGGAGACCCAGTACTTC
CASTGTRGETQYF
>NA|TRBJ2-7|TRBD1|TRBV20-1
TGCAGTGCCACAGGGGGAAGCTCCTACGAGCAGTACTTC
CSATGGSSYEQYF
>few|TRBJ2-5|TRBD2|TRBV20-1
TGCAGTGCCACCCCCACTAGCGGGATCCAAGAGACCCAGTACTTC
CSATPTSGIQETQYF
>few|TRBJ2-1|NA|TRBV7-6
TGTGCCAGCAGCTTCTCAGGACGTCAGCCTCAGTTCTTC
CASSFSGRQPQFF
>NA|TRBJ2-1|TRBD2|TRBV2
TGTGCCAGCAGTCTCCGCGGCGGGAGATACAATGAGCAGTTCTTC
CASSLRGGRYNEQFF
>many|TRBJ1-1|TRBD1|TRBV5-1
TGCGCCAGCAGACAATTACAGGGGCACACTGAAGCTTTCTTT
CASRQLQGHTEAFF
>NA|TRBJ2-5|TRBD2|TRBV20-1
TGCAGTGCCACGCTTCTGGGGGGGGGTGAGGAGACCCAGTACTTC
CSATLLGGGEETQYF
>NA|TRBJ1-5|NA|TRBV7-2
TGTGCCAGCAGCTGGATTGGGGATCAGCCCCAGCATTTT
CASSWIGDQPQHF
>few|TRBJ1-6|TRBD1|TRBV20-1
TGCAGTGCTACTCGTCGACAGGGCATGAAATCACCCCTCCACTTT
CSATRRQGMKSPLHF